A single sample is the source of the 17 T cell receptor gamma chains below, sequenced in a study of gamma-delta chains in newborns, infants, children. TCRdb re-called the reads via CATT. The sample has 200 to 250 gamma-chain clones, just over 20% seen once. The sequencing input was blood. The origin of the receptors is a child who was a newborn, infant or young child, either healthy, febrile or measles-vaccinated (not recorded which).

This clone is labeled large (0.1 to 1%). This chain connects TRGV9 to TRGJP. The J gene comes from matching the DNA to germline here; TCRdb lacks it. The CDR3 covers 16 residues. Germline values: CDR1 GITISATS, CDR2 ISYDGTV (reference sequence). Germline trimming cut 3 bases from V and 4 bases from J; bases unmatched to any gene: 3. CDR3 sequence: CALWEFQELGKKIKVF. CDR3 bases: TGTGCCTTGTGGGAGTTCCAAGAGTTGGGCAAAAAAATCAAGGTATTT.

The chain employs TRGV4 and TRGJ1 or TRGJ2. The J gene was missing in TCRdb and was found by matching the end of the DNA to germline. Trimming cost V 2 bases and J 8 bases; bases outside gene matches: 6. The CDR3 contains 12 residues. The germline CDR1 and CDR2 sequences are EGSTGY and YDSYTSSV. CDR3 region: CATWDANDKKLF. CDR3 in DNA: TGTGCCACCTGGGATGCTAACGATAAGAAACTCTTT.

This clone was seen only a few times. This sequence is one base from a far larger clone and is likely a read error. The genes are TRGV4 and TRGJ1 or TRGJ2. No J gene is reported in TCRdb; it was inferred here by comparing the DNA with germline. Germline V CDR1 and CDR2: EGSTGY, YDSYTSSV. The CDR3 has 11 residues. As DNA, the CDR3 is TGTGCCACCTGGGGTGGGCTTAAGAAACTCTTT. It encodes CATWGGLKKLF.

As concerns this clone: With a far larger clone one base away, a read error is the likely cause. Other DNA sequences in the sample encode the same CDR3. The chain employs TRGV4 and TRGJ1 or TRGJ2. The CDR3 consists of 11 residues. Germline lookup yields CDR1 EGSTGY and CDR2 YDSYTSSV. Here the CDR3 reads CATWDGLKKLF. Written as DNA, the CDR3 is TGTGCCACCTGGGATGGGCTTAAGAAGCTCTTT.

This clone was picked up a small number of times. TCRdb lists the protein of a much larger clone for this DNA, which differs at residue 8, so this is likely a read error; the protein given here is translated from the DNA itself. The chain combines TRGV2 with TRGJP2. The J gene, not given by TCRdb, was assigned here from a germline match of the nucleotide sequence. V lost 0 bases, J lost 6 bases, and 4 bases stayed unmatched. Germline CDR1 EGSNGY, CDR2 YDSYNSKV. The CDR3 runs 14 residues. The chain's CDR3 is CATWDGPGDWIKTF. The CDR3 DNA is TGTGCCACCTGGGACGGGCCTGGTGATTGGATCAAGACGTTT.

As regards this clone: A single base is all that separates this from a far larger clone, so a read error is likely. The sample contains more than one DNA sequence encoding this CDR3. The chain is built from TRGV8 and TRGJP2. The J gene, not given by TCRdb, was assigned here from a germline match of the nucleotide sequence. This CDR3 comprises 12 residues. Germline lookup yields CDR1 VENAVY and CDR2 YDSYNSRV. The CDR3 DNA reads as TGCGCCACCTGGGATAGTGATTGGATCAAGACGTTT. It is translated as CATWDSDWIKTF.

This clone was seen only a few times. With a far larger clone one base away, a read error is the likely cause. Other DNA sequences in this specimen translate into the identical CDR3. The chain couples TRGV9 to TRGJ1 or TRGJ2. The J gene, left out of TCRdb, was set here by checking the DNA against germline. The CDR3 is made up of 13 amino acids. Looked up from germline, CDR1 is GITISATS and CDR2 is ISYDGTV (reference sequence). The CDR3 reads CALWEVLYYKKLF. CDR3 nucleotides: TGTGCCTTATGGGAGGTGCTTTATTATAAGAAACTCTTT.

Regarding this clone: Given a far larger clone just one base away, this is likely a sequencing read error. Other nucleotide sequences from this sample produce the same CDR3. The CDR3 coding sequence is TGTGCCACTTGGGATAAGGAGTTGGGCAAAAAAATCAAGGTATTT. The encoded protein is CATWDKELGKKIKVF. V and J are TRGV8 and TRGJP. No J gene was available from TCRdb, and it was assigned here by a germline match of the DNA. CDR1 and CDR2 from the germline V gene are VENAVY and YDSYNSRV. The CDR3 is 15 residues long.

The CDR3 protein is CATWDSRYKKLF. CDR3 nucleotides: TGTGCCACCTGGGACTCGAGATATAAGAAACTCTTT. The chain joins TRGV2 to TRGJ1 or TRGJ2. In the absence of a J gene in TCRdb, the DNA was matched to germline to assign it here. The germline gives CDR1 EGSNGY, CDR2 YDSYNSKV. The CDR3 totals 12 residues. V lost 3 bases to trimming and J lost 7 bases; unmatched junction nucleotides: 6.

This clone ranks as hyperexpanded (1% or more). The J gene is TRGJ1 or TRGJ2, the V gene TRGV5. The V gene end was trimmed by 3 bases and the J gene end by 7 bases; junction bases not matched to a gene: 3. The CDR3 is 11 amino acids. Germline CDR1 VINAFY, CDR2 YDVSNSKD. In DNA, the CDR3 is TGTGCCACCTGGGACCGGTATAAGAAACTCTTT. As protein: CATWDRYKKLF.

By its share, this clone is hyperexpanded. Within the sample, other DNA sequences also encode this same CDR3. This chain connects TRGV9 to TRGJP. Germline matching of the DNA provided the J gene here, since TCRdb leaves it blank. Germline-derived CDR1 and CDR2 are GITISATS and ISYDGTV (reference sequence). Trimming cost V 2 bases and J 4 bases; bases outside gene matches: 2. This CDR3 region has 16 residues. The CDR3 spells CALWEAQELGKKIKVF. CDR3 coding DNA: TGTGCCTTGTGGGAGGCTCAAGAGTTGGGCAAAAAAATCAAGGTATTT.

On this clone: This is likely an artifact of a read error, given a far larger clone one base away. V and J are TRGV5 and TRGJ1 or TRGJ2. Germline matching of the DNA provided the J gene here, since TCRdb leaves it blank. V shed 3 bases, J shed 8 bases, and the junction held 4 bases outside the gene matches. The CDR3 has 11 residues. Germline CDR1 VINAFY, CDR2 YDVSNSKD. The DNA for the CDR3 is TGTGCCACCTGGGACCGGCATAAGAAACTCTTT. Protein sequence: CATWDRHKKLF.

This clone was observed a handful of times. The protein given by TCRdb reflects a much larger clone and differs at residue 3 from this DNA's translation, likely from a read error; the protein shown is the DNA's translation. The chain couples TRGV3 to TRGJP. The J gene is absent in TCRdb and was assigned here via DNA matching to germline. CDR1 is VTNTFY and CDR2 is YDVSTARD in the germline V gene (reference sequence). The CDR3 runs 16 residues. The chain's CDR3 is CAAWDRQELGKKIKVF. The CDR3 DNA reads TGTGCCGCCTGGGACAGGCAAGAGTTGGGCAAAAAAATCAAGGTATTT.

For this clone: A far larger clone lies a single base away; this is likely a read error. Within the sample, other DNA sequences also encode this same CDR3. This chain joins TRGV9 and TRGJP. No J segment appears in TCRdb, so it was assigned here by matching the sequence to germline. Germline V gives CDR1 GITISATS, CDR2 ISYDGTV (reference sequence). The CDR3 sequence is 16 residues long. CDR3 nucleotide sequence: TGTGCCTTGTGGGAGGTGCAAGAGTTAGGCAAAAAAATCAAGGTATTT. Translating it yields CALWEVQELGKKIKVF.

With respect to this clone: This likely reflects a read error, since a far larger clone is one base away. The CDR3 DNA reads as TGTGCCTTGTGTTGTTATGAGAAACTCTTT. Translated, it gives CALCCYEKLF. The V and J genes are TRGV9 and TRGJ1 or TRGJ2. TCRdb records no J gene; here it was assigned by comparing the DNA to germline. Germline values: CDR1 GITISATS, CDR2 ISYDGTV (reference sequence). The CDR3 is made up of 10 amino acids.

In the case of this clone: Translating this DNA gives a protein that differs at residue 4 from the TCRdb one, which belongs to a much larger clone; a read error is likely, and the protein shown is this translation. This chain joins TRGV9 and TRGJP. The J gene is absent in TCRdb and was assigned here via DNA matching to germline. Germline V CDR1 and CDR2: GITISATS, ISYDGTV (reference sequence). This CDR3 comprises 16 residues. CDR3 amino acids: CALREPQELGKKIKVF. The DNA for the CDR3 is TGTGCCTTGCGGGAGCCTCAAGAGTTGGGCAAAAAAATCAAGGTATTT.

This clone was seen only a few times. A far larger clone is only one base removed, so a read error is likely. V and J are TRGV5 and TRGJ1 or TRGJ2. No J gene is reported in TCRdb; it was inferred here by comparing the DNA with germline. J was trimmed by 4 bases and V by 5 bases; bases with no gene match: 5. Germline CDR1 reads VINAFY; CDR2 reads YDVSNSKD. The CDR3 loop spans 12 amino acids. The DNA of the CDR3 is TGTGCCACCTGGGGCGGGTATTATAAGAAACTCTTT. Translating it yields CATWGGYYKKLF.